One sample yielded the 27 T cell receptor beta chains listed below, sequenced in a study of T cell changes during pregnancy in multiple sclerosis. The data were produced by immunoSEQ multiplex PCR, yet TCRdb's version contains in-frame clones alone and is incomplete. The sample lists 60,000 to 85,000 clones, roughly 90% occurring once. The sequencing here drew on peripheral blood, taken after pregnancy. These receptors all come from a female donor in good health, enrolled as a control in a pregnancy study.

The V call is TRBV27, the J call TRBJ1-5; D is ambiguous. The germline gives CDR1 MNHEY, CDR2 SMNVEV (reference sequence). CDR3 length: 12 amino acids. V was trimmed by 7 bases and J by 3 bases, leaving 7 bases between them. CDR3: CASKFYNQPQHF. CDR3 in DNA: TGTGCCAGCAAATTTTACAATCAGCCCCAGCATTTT.

This clone has only a few counts. V usage is TRBV9 and J usage is TRBJ2-2; D perhaps matches TRBD2 (6 bases). Trimming left V 2 bases short and J 4 bases short, with 9 bases between. CDR1 is SGDLS and CDR2 is YYNGEE in the germline V gene. There are 14 residues in the CDR3. The CDR3 sequence is CASSVGTATGELFF. The CDR3 DNA reads as TGTGCCAGCAGCGTCGGGACTGCCACCGGGGAGCTGTTTTTT.

V and J are TRBV2 and TRBJ1-4; D not certain. The CDR3 is 15 residues long. V lost 2 bases, J lost 5 bases, and 12 bases lay in between. Germline values: CDR1 SNHLY, CDR2 FYNNEI. The CDR3 coding sequence is TGTGCCAGCAGTGAAAATTGGGCAGACAATGAAAAACTGTTTTTT. It yields the protein CASSENWADNEKLFF.

V gene TRBV15 combines with J gene TRBJ2-7, with D perhaps matching TRBD1 (6 bases). This CDR3 has 16 residues. CDR1 is LNHNV and CDR2 is YYDKDF in the germline V gene (reference sequence). Trimming stripped 1 base from V and 0 bases from J, with 13 bases between. The CDR3 sequence: CATSRGLDRSSYEQYF. For the CDR3, the DNA is TGTGCCACCAGCAGAGGTCTCGACAGGAGCTCCTACGAGCAGTACTTC. The whole variable domain, remainder taken from reference TRBV15 and TRBJ2-7, is DAMVIQNPRYQVTQFGKPVTLSCSQTLNHNVMYWYQQKSSQAPKLLFHYYDKDFNNEADTPDNFQSRRPNTSFCFLDIRSPGLGDTAMYLCATSRGLDRSSYEQYFGPGTRLTVT.

This chain connects TRBV7-2 to TRBJ1-4; 7 bases map to TRBD1. The V gene end was trimmed by 5 bases and the J gene end by 8 bases; junction bases not matched to a gene: 5. The CDR3 has 13 amino acids. Germline V gene data show CDR1 as SGHTA and CDR2 as FQGNSA. This CDR3 is CASSKGAGEKLFF. DNA for the CDR3: TGTGCCAGCAGCAAGGGGGCTGGGGAAAAACTGTTTTTT.

This chain connects TRBV7-9 to TRBJ1-2, with 9 bases that match TRBD1. This CDR3 region has 13 residues. The ends lost 6 bases at V and 11 bases at J; junction bases unmatched: 10. The V gene's germline CDR1 is SEHNR and CDR2 FQNEAQ (reference sequence). CDR3 bases: TGTGCCAGCAGTCTCCGGGACAGGGATCCTTACACCTTC. Protein product: CASSLRDRDPYTF.

The chain couples TRBV10-3 to TRBJ2-7; 7 bases align to TRBD1. Trimming removed 3 bases from V and 0 bases from J; junction bases left unmatched: 5. Germline V gene data show CDR1 as ENHRY and CDR2 as SYGVKD. The length of the CDR3 is 15 residues. The CDR3 here is CAISDSGGNSYEQYF. The DNA of the CDR3 is TGTGCCATCAGTGACTCAGGGGGAAACTCCTACGAGCAGTACTTC.

The chain recombines TRBV6-4 with TRBJ2-1; 9 nucleotides match TRBD2. V shed 2 bases and J 6 bases; nucleotides not matched to a gene: 2. The CDR3 sequence is 14 residues long. Germline V CDR1 and CDR2: MRHNA, SNTAGT. The CDR3 spells CASSDGTSSNEQFF. Written as DNA, the CDR3 is TGTGCCAGCAGTGACGGGACTAGCAGCAATGAGCAGTTCTTC.

The V call is TRBV7-6, the J call TRBJ2-2; a weak D match, TRBD2 (5 bases). Trimming cost V 5 bases and J 3 bases, with 13 bases left between them. The CDR3 consists of 15 residues. The V gene's germline CDR1 is SGHVS and CDR2 FNYEAQ. CDR3 nucleotide sequence: TGTGCCAGCAGCCAGACCACTAGTGACACCGGGGAGCTGTTTTTT. Amino acids: CASSQTTSDTGELFF.

This chain joins TRBV25-1 and TRBJ1-4; no clear D gene. The germline V gene has CDR1 MGHDK and CDR2 SYGVNS. Trimming removed 2 bases from V and 5 bases from J, with 12 bases in between. CDR3 size: 15 residues. CDR3 DNA: TGTGCCAGCAGTGAAGGTTTGTCAGGCAATGAAAAACTGTTTTTT. It translates to CASSEGLSGNEKLFF.

CDR3 DNA sequence: TGCAGCGTAGCCGGGACTTTCGAGACTGAGCAGTTCTTC. Protein: CSVAGTFETEQFF. The V and J genes are TRBV29-1 and TRBJ2-1; the D gene is possibly TRBD2 (6 bases). From germline, CDR1 is SQVTM and CDR2 ANQGSEA. V was cut by 6 bases and J by 9 bases, with 18 bases left in between. CDR3 length: 13 amino acids.

The chain has TRBV18 and TRBJ2-1; TRBD2 might be the D (7 bases). Per the germline V gene, CDR1 is KGHSH and CDR2 is LQKENI. The V end was cut by 2 bases, the J end by 9 bases, with 17 bases between. The CDR3 runs to 15 residues. CDR3 amino acids: CASSPSPGGAFEQFF. Written as DNA, the CDR3 is TGTGCCAGCTCACCATCCCCTGGGGGGGCTTTTGAGCAGTTCTTC.

CDR3 nucleotide sequence: TGTGCCAGCAGGCCTAGCGGGACCTCCTACAATGAGCAGTTCTTC. This gives the protein CASRPSGTSYNEQFF. The rearrangement links TRBV6-5 to TRBJ2-1; 9 positions match TRBD2. J lost 0 bases, V lost 6 bases, and 3 bases had no gene match. In germline, CDR1 is MNHEY, CDR2 SVGAGI. The CDR3 totals 15 residues.

The V gene is TRBV27, the J gene TRBJ2-5, with 7 bases that match TRBD1. The length of the CDR3 is 12 residues. The germline CDR1 and CDR2 sequences are MNHEY and SMNVEV (reference sequence). After removal of 11 bases from V and 5 bases from J, the junction contained 8 bases not matched to a gene. The CDR3 DNA reads TGTGCCTCATCAGACAGGGTCGAGACCCAGTACTTC. This sequence encodes CASSDRVETQYF.

The chain uses TRBV9 and TRBJ2-1; maybe TRBD2 (6 bases). The CDR3 has 19 residues. Germline lookup yields CDR1 SGDLS and CDR2 YYNGEE. V lost 3 bases, J lost 1 base, and 23 bases lay in between. The CDR3 region is CASSGGPGQRGGSYNEQFF. CDR3 nucleotides: TGTGCCAGCAGCGGAGGACCCGGCCAGCGTGGGGGGTCCTACAATGAGCAGTTCTTC.

This clone was recorded only once. The chain links TRBV6-1 to TRBJ2-2; 8 nucleotides align to TRBD1. The CDR3 totals 17 residues. CDR1 is MNHNS and CDR2 is SASEGT in the germline V gene. Trimming cost V 4 bases and J 7 bases; bases outside gene matches: 14. DNA for the CDR3: TGTGCCAGCAGTGGGCGACAGGGGTGGTACGGGGTCGGGGAGCTGTTTTTT. Residues: CASSGRQGWYGVGELFF.

The rearrangement uses TRBV4-2 and TRBJ2-3; D perhaps matches TRBD2 (6 bases). Germline V gives CDR1 LGHNA, CDR2 YNFKEQ. The V end was cut by 0 bases, the J end by 2 bases, with 12 bases between. This CDR3 has 16 amino acids. CDR3 region: CASSQEIGGVTDTQYF. For the CDR3, the DNA is TGTGCCAGCAGCCAAGAAATAGGAGGGGTCACAGATACGCAGTATTTT.

The CDR3 DNA is TGCGCCAGCAGCCAAGATATCGGGGGGCCCTCCTCCTACGAGCAGTACTTC. Translated, it gives CASSQDIGGPSSYEQYF. The chain employs TRBV4-1 and TRBJ2-7, with D possibly being TRBD2 (7 bases). Germline CDR1 MGHRA, CDR2 YSYEKL. V was clipped by 0 bases and J by 0 bases, with 15 bases between them. This CDR3 contains 17 residues.

This chain joins TRBV6-6 and TRBJ2-1; 13 positions agree with TRBD2. Germline V lookup: CDR1 MNHNY, CDR2 SVGAGI (reference sequence). V gave up 6 bases and J gave up 7 bases; unmatched junction bases: 6. The CDR3 is 15 amino acids. As DNA, the CDR3 is TGTGCCAGCAGCACTAGCGGGGGGGCCGGGAATGAGCAGTTCTTC. Its protein is CASSTSGGAGNEQFF.

The chain carries TRBV19 and TRBJ2-7, with TRBD1 matching over 7 bases. V lost 6 bases and J lost 1; bases outside the gene matches: 9. The germline V gene encodes CDR1 LNHDA and CDR2 SQIVND (reference sequence). The CDR3 is 15 amino acids. The CDR3 DNA follows: TGTGCCAGTAGCCCGGGACAGACTGCTTCCTACGAGCAGTACTTC. It specifies CASSPGQTASYEQYF.

V gene TRBV11-3 combines with J gene TRBJ2-2; possibly TRBD2 for D (6 bases). Per germline, CDR1 SGHNT and CDR2 YENEEA. The CDR3 loop spans 15 amino acids. V lost 5 bases and J 4 bases, leaving 14 bases between the germline ends. CDR3 DNA sequence: TGTGCCAGCAGCCCCGCGACTAGGCGCACCGGGGAGCTGTTTTTT. Translated, it gives CASSPATRRTGELFF.

The J gene is TRBJ2-5, the V gene TRBV10-3; 10 bases align to TRBD1. V trimming: 6 bases; J trimming: 4 bases; junction bases outside the gene matches: 5. The CDR3 extends over 14 amino acids. Germline CDR1 is ENHRY and CDR2 is SYGVKD. The CDR3 here is CAIRTRDRGETQYF. As DNA, the CDR3 is TGTGCCATCAGGACGAGGGACAGGGGAGAGACCCAGTACTTC.

The genes are TRBV7-3 and TRBJ2-5; the match to TRBD2 covers 10 bases. The V gene's germline CDR1 is SGHTA and CDR2 FQGTGA. The CDR3 length is 15 residues. V gave up 4 bases and J gave up 2 bases; unmatched junction bases: 4. In nucleotides, the CDR3 is TGTGCCAGCAGCTGGGGGACTAGCGAACAAGAGACCCAGTACTTC. Amino acid sequence: CASSWGTSEQETQYF.

V is TRBV5-6 and J is TRBJ1-1; possible D gene TRBD1, 6 bases. Trimming stripped 0 bases from V and 7 bases from J, with 10 bases between. The CDR3 loop spans 13 amino acids. Germline CDR1 reads SGHDT; CDR2 reads YYEEEE. CDR3 nucleotides: TGTGCCAGCAGCTTGGTACAGGGTATTGAAGCTTTCTTT. Its translation is CASSLVQGIEAFF.

The chain is built from TRBV5-8 and TRBJ1-5; D call uncertain. This CDR3 region has 13 residues. Germline CDR1 SGHTS, CDR2 YDEGEE. The V gene lost 1 base and the J gene lost 4 bases, with 6 bases spanning the gap. The DNA for the CDR3 is TGTGCCAGCAGCTTGTATCAGAATCAGCCCCAGCATTTT. Translation gives CASSLYQNQPQHF. The complete variable domain, with remaining parts taken from reference TRBV5-8 and TRBJ1-5, reads EAGVTQSPTHLIKTRGQQATLRCSPISGHTSVYWYQQALGLGLQFLLWYDEGEERNRGNFPPRFSGRQFPNYSSELNVNALELEDSALYLCASSLYQNQPQHFGDGTRLSIL.

The chain has TRBV9 and TRBJ2-5, with unresolved D. Germline lookup yields CDR1 SGDLS and CDR2 YYNGEE. The CDR3 runs to 12 residues. The V end was cut by 4 bases, the J end by 7 bases, with 11 bases between. The CDR3, as DNA: TGTGCCAGCAGCAGAGTTAGTGGGACCCAGTACTTC. It yields the protein CASSRVSGTQYF.

The chain uses TRBV13 and TRBJ2-7; weak D call: TRBD1 (5 bases). The CDR3 totals 18 residues. Germline values: CDR1 PRHDT, CDR2 FYEKMQ (reference sequence). V shed 5 bases and J shed 0 bases, with 23 bases lying between them. The CDR3 protein is CASSHGARGNPISYEQYF. DNA of the CDR3: TGTGCCAGCAGCCATGGGGCTAGGGGAAACCCTATCTCCTACGAGCAGTACTTC.